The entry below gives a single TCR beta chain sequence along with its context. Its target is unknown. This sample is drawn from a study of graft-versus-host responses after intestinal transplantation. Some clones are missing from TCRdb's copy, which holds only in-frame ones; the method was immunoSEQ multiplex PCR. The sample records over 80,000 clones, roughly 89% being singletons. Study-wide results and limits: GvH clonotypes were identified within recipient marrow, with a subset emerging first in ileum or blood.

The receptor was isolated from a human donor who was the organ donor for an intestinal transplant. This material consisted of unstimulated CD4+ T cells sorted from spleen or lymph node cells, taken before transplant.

The chain's CDR3 is CASSPGQGVGEQYF. CDR3 sequence (DNA): TGCGCCAGCAGCCCAGGACAGGGTGTGGGCGAGCAGTACTTC. This sequence joins TRBV4-1 and TRBJ2-7; 8 positions agree with TRBD1. The CDR3 has 14 amino acids. Germline CDR1 MGHRA, CDR2 YSYEKL. The V gene end was trimmed by 4 bases and the J gene end by 6 bases; junction bases not matched to a gene: 8.